This TCR beta chain stems from a study of T-cell reconstitution after alpha-beta-depleted transplantation in children. It was with unique molecular identifiers that the TCRbeta library was prepared. In TCRdb, the PCR reads were re-called with MiXCR into one record per CDR3 protein. The profile shows about 610,000 distinct CDR3 sequences, 10% to 13% of them singletons. The CDR3 contains 15 residues. Germline CDR1 DFQATT, CDR2 SNEGSKA (reference sequence). Between the trimmed V and J ends, which lost 3 bases and 2 bases, there was a span of 15 bases. The sample holds many counts of this clonotype. This receptor was obtained from a human donor who donated a stem cell graft to a child with acute myeloid leukemia. This chain uses TRBV20-1 with TRBJ2-3, with D maybe TRBD2 (5 bases). Sequences were derived from PBMCs from the stem cell graft donor, sampled from the stem cell graft. In DNA form, the CDR3 reads TGCAGTGCTAGCGTGCGTCGGGGTTCCACAGATACGCAGTATTTT. It specifies CSASVRRGSTDTQYF.